This T cell receptor beta chain emerged from a study of vaccination effects on CD4 cells after COVID-19. Study at large: It was a median of 72 days after the second dose that post-vaccine samples were obtained. The study, taken as a whole, reports: No early post-infection timepoints were available in the study, which also included few convalescent patients. Cross-reactivity with common cold coronaviruses was shown by only 1 of 255 vaccine-induced clones in healthy vaccinees.

This table comes from immunoSEQ multiplex PCR, and its TCRdb copy is limited to in-frame clones, with some not included. Of roughly 15,000 clones in the sample, almost 70% were seen once. Under the ViraFEST assay, PBMC were stimulated with viral peptide pools so that antigen-specific CD4+ T cells expanded. Sequencing was performed afterwards. Scientists isolated CD4+ T cells after a roughly ten-day culture period ended. Participants were given two doses of BNT162b2 or mRNA-1273 vaccine. On day 3 and again on day 7, half the medium was replaced with IL-2 medium. This clone turned up a few times. Its antigen is not identified. The source material was CD4+ T cells from PBMCs cultured with SARS-CoV-2 spike peptides, sampled after COVID-19 vaccination. The receptor comes from a human donor who received a COVID-19 vaccine.

CDR3 coding DNA: TGTGCCAGTACCACGGGGGGGGTAACCAAAAACATTCAGTACTTC. As protein: CASTTGGVTKNIQYF. The chain has TRBV19 and TRBJ2-4; 8 nucleotides line up with TRBD2. With V trimmed by 7 bases and J by 2 bases, 7 bases remained unmatched. CDR1 LNHDA and CDR2 SQIVND come from the germline V gene (reference sequence). The CDR3 is 15 amino acids.